This TCR beta chain appears in the sequencing data of a study of blood T cell repertoires in COVID-19. The repertoire was sequenced with immunoSEQ multiplex PCR; TCRdb's copy has only in-frame clones and lacks some. The table has approximately 200,000 clones, 80% to 90% seen once. Trimming stripped 3 bases from V and 3 bases from J, with 12 bases between. There are 14 residues in the CDR3. Germline CDR1 is SGDLS and CDR2 is YYNGEE. The sequenced sample was PBMCs or T cells enriched from blood (not recorded which). This clonotype was sampled from a man aged 25 to 40 who had recovered from COVID-19. This sequence joins TRBV9 and TRBJ1-2, with a tentative D call TRBD1 (5 bases). The CDR3 here is CASSAQTDYYGYTF. The CDR3 DNA sequence: TGTGCCAGCAGCGCACAGACAGATTACTATGGCTACACCTTC.